The 3 T cell receptor beta chains below all came from one sample that was sequenced in a study of cytomegalovirus exposure and HLA in healthy donors. 60 Vbeta and 13 Jbeta primers were used in PCR. The data were produced by immunoSEQ multiplex PCR, yet TCRdb's version contains in-frame clones alone and is incomplete. The sample gives approximately 180,000 clones, roughly 12% of which show up once; 7.8% is in the top ten. Sequenced sample: PBMCs. The receptors here all came from a man aged 50 to 60 in good health and CMV-seropositive.

There are a few counts of this clone. The rearrangement links TRBV28 to TRBJ1-2; D is perhaps TRBD1 (5 bases). Germline V gene sequence: CDR1 MDHEN, CDR2 SYDVKM. Trimming left V 6 bases short and J 1 base short, with 9 bases between. The CDR3 consists of 13 residues. The CDR3 sequence: CASRMTDNYGYTF. DNA of the CDR3: TGTGCCAGCAGGATGACAGATAACTATGGCTACACCTTC.

This clone turned up a few times. The chain has TRBV28 and TRBJ1-6; D is ambiguous. Germline CDR1 is MDHEN and CDR2 is SYDVKM. The CDR3 runs to 13 residues. Trimming pared 5 bases from V and 3 bases from J, leaving 5 bases between. The CDR3 protein is CASSRVYNSPLHF. The CDR3 bases are TGTGCCAGCAGTCGGGTCTATAATTCACCCCTCCACTTT.

This chain connects TRBV6-5 to TRBJ2-2; 7 bases fit TRBD1. This CDR3 has 15 residues. V trimming: 2 bases; J trimming: 6 bases; junction bases outside the gene matches: 6. Germline V gene sequence: CDR1 MNHEY, CDR2 SVGAGI. The CDR3: CASSYDTGVAGELFF. The CDR3, as DNA: TGTGCCAGCAGTTACGACACAGGGGTGGCCGGGGAGCTGTTTTTT.